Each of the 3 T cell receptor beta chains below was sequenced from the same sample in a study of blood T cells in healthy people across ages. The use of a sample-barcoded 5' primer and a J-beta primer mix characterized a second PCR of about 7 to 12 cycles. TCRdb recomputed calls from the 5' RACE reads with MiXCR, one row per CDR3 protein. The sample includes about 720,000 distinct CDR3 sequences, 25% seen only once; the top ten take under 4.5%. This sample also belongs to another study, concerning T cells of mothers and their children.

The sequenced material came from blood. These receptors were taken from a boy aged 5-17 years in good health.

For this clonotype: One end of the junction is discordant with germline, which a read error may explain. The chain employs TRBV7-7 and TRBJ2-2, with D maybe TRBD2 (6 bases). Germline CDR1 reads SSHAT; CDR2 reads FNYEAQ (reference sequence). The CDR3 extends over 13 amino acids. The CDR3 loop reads CASSLAETGELFF. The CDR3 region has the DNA TGTGCTAGCAGCTTAGCGGAGACCGGGGAGCTGTTTTTT. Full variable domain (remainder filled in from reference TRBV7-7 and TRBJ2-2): GAGVSQSPRYKVTKRGQDVTLRCDPISSHATLYWYQQALGQGPEFLTYFNYEAQPDKSGLPSDRFSAERPEGSISTLTIQRTEQRDSAMYRCASSLAETGELFFGEGSRLTVL.

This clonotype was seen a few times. CDR3 loop: CASSLIRGQREQYF. Written as DNA, the CDR3 is TGCGCCAGCAGCTTAATCAGGGGGCAAAGGGAGCAGTACTTC. The rearrangement links TRBV5-1 to TRBJ2-7; 8 nucleotides align to TRBD1. V dropped 2 bases and J dropped 7; count of bases not matched to a gene: 8. This CDR3 has 14 amino acids. CDR1 and CDR2 (germline): SGHRS, YFSETQ. The full variable domain, its missing parts supplied by reference TRBV5-1 and TRBJ2-7, is KAGVTQTPRYLIKTRGQQVTLSCSPISGHRSVSWYQQTPGQGLQFLFEYFSETQRNKGNFPGRFSGRQFSNSRSEMNVSTLELGDSALYLCASSLIRGQREQYFGPGTRLTVT.

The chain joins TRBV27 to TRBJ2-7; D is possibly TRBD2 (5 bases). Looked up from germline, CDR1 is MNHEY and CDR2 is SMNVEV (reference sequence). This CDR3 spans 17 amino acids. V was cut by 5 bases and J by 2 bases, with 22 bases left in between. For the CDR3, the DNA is TGTGCCAGCAGTCCCCGGTTCGGTAGCGTTTCAACCTACGAGCAGTACTTC. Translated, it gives CASSPRFGSVSTYEQYF.